The 27 T cell receptor beta chains in this list originate from one sample, sequenced in a study of cytomegalovirus exposure and HLA in healthy donors. The PCR employed 60 Vbeta primers together with 13 Jbeta primers. Some clones are missing from TCRdb's copy, which holds only in-frame ones; the method was immunoSEQ multiplex PCR. The repertoire holds about 160,000 clones, with 75% to 85% as singletons. Sequencing used PBMCs. The receptor source for this set is a human donor in good health.

The chain recombines TRBV5-4 with TRBJ1-1; the D gene is possibly TRBD1 (5 bases). V was shortened by 4 bases and J by 5 bases, with 18 bases between the two germline ends. The CDR3 runs 15 residues. Germline CDR1 reads SGHNT; CDR2 reads YYREEE (reference sequence). CDR3 nucleotide sequence: TGTGCCAGCAGCAATTTCCGGGACTTGGGGACTGAAGCTTTCTTT. Translating it yields CASSNFRDLGTEAFF.

The chain is built from TRBV4-2 and TRBJ1-1; TRBD1 matches at 7 bases. CDR1 is LGHNA and CDR2 is YNFKEQ in the germline V gene. Trimming cost V 3 bases and J 1 base; bases outside gene matches: 5. The CDR3 is 15 residues long. CDR3: CASSQTGQANTEAFF. CDR3 DNA sequence: TGTGCCAGCAGCCAGACTGGACAGGCGAACACTGAAGCTTTCTTT.

The rearrangement links TRBV5-4 to TRBJ1-1; 7 bases match TRBD1. The CDR3 totals 18 residues. J gave up 0 bases and V 2 bases, and 13 bases lay outside the gene matches. From germline, CDR1 is SGHNT and CDR2 YYREEE (reference sequence). CDR3 loop: CASSFLTGRSYLNTEAFF. The DNA for the CDR3 is TGTGCCAGCAGCTTCCTGACAGGGCGGTCATATTTGAACACTGAAGCTTTCTTT.

V gene TRBV6-6 combines with J gene TRBJ2-7; D remains ambiguous. CDR1 and CDR2 from the germline V gene are MNHNY and SVGAGI (reference sequence). Deletions cut 4 bases from V and 5 bases from J, with 9 bases between. This CDR3 contains 12 residues. CDR3 sequence: CASSSVANEQYF. In nucleotides, the CDR3 is TGTGCCAGCAGTTCGGTAGCCAACGAGCAGTACTTC.

The chain carries TRBV27 and TRBJ1-3; D is unclear. Trimming shortened V by 4 bases and J by 4 bases, and 11 bases separated the two germline ends. Per germline, CDR1 MNHEY and CDR2 SMNVEV (reference sequence). CDR3 length: 14 amino acids. CDR3 amino acids: CASSSGTTGNTIYF. The CDR3 DNA reads as TGTGCCAGCAGTTCTGGCACAACAGGAAACACCATATATTTT.

V gene TRBV4-2 combines with J gene TRBJ2-7; TRBD2 might be the D (7 bases). This CDR3 has 17 residues. V dropped 4 bases and J dropped 4 bases, with 23 bases sitting between them. Germline loops: CDR1 LGHNA, CDR2 YNFKEQ. The CDR3 DNA reads TGTGCCAGCAGCCCCTCGATGTTGGGGGGGGCTCAATACGAGCAGTACTTC. Translation: CASSPSMLGGAQYEQYF.

V usage is TRBV10-3 and J usage is TRBJ1-2; TRBD1 aligns across 7 bases. This CDR3 is 12 amino acids long. Germline V gene data show CDR1 as ENHRY and CDR2 as SYGVKD. Trimming removed 8 bases from V and 2 bases from J; junction bases left unmatched: 2. The CDR3: CAIRDSNYGYTF. The DNA of the CDR3 is TGTGCCATCCGGGACAGCAACTATGGCTACACCTTC.

This clone has a handful of counts. The V and J genes are TRBV5-4 and TRBJ1-2, with 9 positions matching TRBD1. The germline gives CDR1 SGHNT, CDR2 YYREEE (reference sequence). The ends lost 5 bases at V and 8 bases at J; junction bases unmatched: 16. The CDR3 contains 16 residues. CDR3 amino acids: CASSLDPDRGFRGYTF. The DNA of the CDR3 is TGTGCCAGCAGTCTTGACCCGGACAGGGGATTCCGCGGCTACACCTTC.

In the case of this clone: Additional DNA sequences in this sample encode the identical CDR3. The chain recombines TRBV19 with TRBJ1-5; 8 bases map to TRBD1. CDR1 LNHDA and CDR2 SQIVND come from the germline V gene (reference sequence). The J segment lost 4 bases and the V segment lost 1 base, leaving 0 bases of the junction unmatched. The CDR3 runs 14 residues. CDR3 residues: CASSIGTGNQPQHF. The DNA of the CDR3 is TGTGCCAGTAGTATAGGGACAGGGAATCAGCCCCAGCATTTT.

The chain links TRBV7-9 to TRBJ2-7, with 9 bases aligning to TRBD2. The ends lost 2 bases at V and 4 bases at J; junction bases unmatched: 6. There are 15 residues in the CDR3. Germline V CDR1 and CDR2: SEHNR, FQNEAQ (reference sequence). DNA of the CDR3: TGTGCCAGCAGCTTAACGGGTAGCGGGGGTTACGAGCAGTACTTC. This encodes CASSLTGSGGYEQYF.

This clone has only one observation. This chain links TRBV2 with TRBJ1-4; D is unclear. The CDR3 sequence is 13 residues long. The V gene's germline CDR1 is SNHLY and CDR2 FYNNEI. V was cut by 7 bases and J by 0 bases, with 6 bases left in between. The CDR3: CASIPATNEKLFF. The CDR3 coding sequence is TGTGCCAGCATCCCAGCAACTAATGAAAAACTGTTTTTT.

V is TRBV10-1 and J is TRBJ2-7; 11 bases fit TRBD1. CDR3 length: 15 residues. CDR1 WNHNN and CDR2 SYGVQD come from the germline V gene (reference sequence). The trim removed 7 bases at V and 0 bases at J, leaving 5 bases unmatched. CDR3 sequence (DNA): TGCGCCAGCATGAGGGACAGGGGGATCTCCTACGAGCAGTACTTC. Translating it yields CASMRDRGISYEQYF.

The chain has TRBV28 and TRBJ2-7; no clear D. The CDR3 is made up of 14 amino acids. CDR1 and CDR2 (germline): MDHEN, SYDVKM. V lost 1 base and J lost 9, with 16 bases in between. CDR3 DNA: TGTGCCAGCAGTTTATACTCAAATATACGAGGGCAGTACTTC. Amino acids: CASSLYSNIRGQYF.

This chain uses TRBV28 with TRBJ1-1; D is unclear. This CDR3 comprises 11 residues. CDR1 and CDR2 from the germline V gene are MDHEN and SYDVKM. V lost 9 bases and J lost 2, with 7 bases in between. CDR3 in amino acids: CASFSNTEAFF. The CDR3 DNA reads TGTGCCAGTTTTAGTAACACTGAAGCTTTCTTT.

The V call is TRBV7-2, the J call TRBJ2-2, with D possibly being TRBD2 (6 bases). Trimming shortened V by 1 base and J by 7 bases, and 10 bases separated the two germline ends. This CDR3 comprises 14 residues. Germline loops: CDR1 SGHTA, CDR2 FQGNSA. CDR3 nucleotides: TGTGCCAGCAGCTTAGAGGCGGGAAACGGGGAGCTGTTTTTT. Its translation: CASSLEAGNGELFF. Supplemented by reference TRBV7-2 and TRBJ2-2, the full variable domain reads GAGVSQSPSNKVTEKGKDVELRCDPISGHTALYWYRQSLGQGLEFLIYFQGNSAPDKSGLPSDRFSAERTGGSVSTLTIQRTQQEDSAVYLCASSLEAGNGELFFGEGSRLTVL.

The chain carries TRBV29-1 and TRBJ2-1; 8 bases are a match to TRBD1. The CDR3 loop spans 13 amino acids. The ends lost 4 bases at V and 6 bases at J; junction bases unmatched: 5. Germline values: CDR1 SQVTM, CDR2 ANQGSEA. The DNA of the CDR3 is TGCAGCGTTGGGAGGGACAGGACCAATGAGCAGTTCTTC. This encodes CSVGRDRTNEQFF.

The sample holds one count of this clone. V usage is TRBV5-1 and J usage is TRBJ1-2; the D gene is possibly TRBD1 (6 bases). The germline V gene has CDR1 SGHRS and CDR2 YFSETQ. The CDR3 spans 14 residues. The V end was cut by 0 bases, the J end by 8 bases, with 14 bases between. The CDR3 DNA follows: TGCGCCAGCAGCTTGGTTTTTGGGGGCAGAGGCTACACCTTC. It specifies CASSLVFGGRGYTF.

The V and J genes are TRBV2 and TRBJ2-7, with D tentatively TRBD2 (6 bases). Germline V gives CDR1 SNHLY, CDR2 FYNNEI. The V and J ends lost 4 bases and 7 bases respectively, with 20 bases between them. The CDR3 contains 15 residues. CDR3 sequence reads: CASSVDGTLNLEQYF. In nucleotides, the CDR3 is TGTGCCAGCAGTGTGGACGGGACTCTCAACTTGGAGCAGTACTTC.

This clone came up once. The chain couples TRBV5-1 to TRBJ2-7; D is unresolved. CDR1 SGHRS and CDR2 YFSETQ come from the germline V gene. V was cut by 0 bases and J by 0 bases, with 10 bases left in between. CDR3 size: 15 residues. CDR3 DNA sequence: TGCGCCAGCAGCTTGGAAGGCTACAGCTCCTACGAGCAGTACTTC. This encodes CASSLEGYSSYEQYF. Combining the CDR3 with reference TRBV5-1 and TRBJ2-7 gives the whole variable domain KAGVTQTPRYLIKTRGQQVTLSCSPISGHRSVSWYQQTPGQGLQFLFEYFSETQRNKGNFPGRFSGRQFSNSRSEMNVSTLELGDSALYLCASSLEGYSSYEQYFGPGTRLTVT.

This clone was recorded once. The chain links TRBV5-1 to TRBJ2-3; D possibly corresponds to TRBD1 (7 bases). The length of the CDR3 is 16 residues. V was pared by 0 bases and J by 5 bases, with 16 bases between. CDR1 and CDR2 from the germline V gene are SGHRS and YFSETQ. CDR3 DNA sequence: TGCGCCAGCAGCTTGGATGGCAGGGGGGAGGTAGATACGCAGTATTTT. Protein product: CASSLDGRGEVDTQYF.

V and J are TRBV28 and TRBJ2-7; D is unresolved. The V gene's germline CDR1 is MDHEN and CDR2 SYDVKM. CDR3 length equals 15 residues. The V end was cut by 6 bases, the J end by 5 bases, with 20 bases between. The CDR3 loop is CASSSPLGLSNEQYF. CDR3 nucleotide sequence: TGTGCCAGCAGCTCCCCCCTAGGTCTGAGTAACGAGCAGTACTTC.

This chain links TRBV7-9 with TRBJ2-5, with D perhaps TRBD2 (5 bases). The ends were cut back, 6 bases at V and 3 bases at J, with 14 bases in the middle. The CDR3 length is 14 residues. CDR1 is SEHNR and CDR2 is FQNEAQ in the germline V gene (reference sequence). The CDR3 spells CASSQRLSEETQYF. CDR3 DNA: TGTGCCAGCAGTCAGCGACTATCTGAAGAGACCCAGTACTTC.

The V call is TRBV9, the J call TRBJ2-1, with D unclear. The CDR3 is made up of 14 amino acids. With 1 base removed from V and 8 bases from J, the gap between germline ends came to 13 bases. From germline, CDR1 is SGDLS and CDR2 YYNGEE. The CDR3: CASSVSPYRDEQFF. The DNA of the CDR3 is TGTGCCAGCAGCGTATCACCCTATCGCGATGAGCAGTTCTTC. Full variable domain (outside the CDR3, taken from reference TRBV9 and TRBJ2-1): DSGVTQTPKHLITATGQRVTLRCSPRSGDLSVYWYQQSLDQGLQFLIQYYNGEERAKGNILERFSAQQFPDLHSELNLSSLELGDSALYFCASSVSPYRDEQFFGPGTRLTVL.

The chain recombines TRBV7-6 with TRBJ2-5; possible D gene TRBD2, 5 bases. The J call is doubtful: the DNA matches TRBJ2-7 better. This CDR3 has 17 amino acids. Per germline, CDR1 SGHVS and CDR2 FNYEAQ. The CDR3 bases are TGTGCCAGCAGCTTAGGTACTGCCGGGGTTGCCACCTACGAGCAGTACTTC. Protein product: CASSLGTAGVATYEQYF.

The chain couples TRBV28 to TRBJ2-1; tentatively, D is TRBD1 (6 bases). Trimming shortened V by 8 bases and J by 5 bases, and 16 bases separated the two germline ends. The CDR3 runs to 14 residues. Germline CDR1 reads MDHEN; CDR2 reads SYDVKM. The CDR3 sequence: CASETDRYHNEQFF. DNA of the CDR3: TGTGCCAGCGAGACAGACAGGTACCACAATGAGCAGTTCTTC.

As to this clone: Compared with germline, one end of the junction differs, possibly owing to a read error. The chain links TRBV7-6 to TRBJ2-7; 9 bases are a match to TRBD2. Germline CDR1 and CDR2: SGHVS and FNYEAQ. The CDR3 sequence is 15 residues long. The DNA for the CDR3 is TGTGCCAGCAGCCCGACTAGCGGAAACTCCCACGAGCAGTACTTC. Translation gives CASSPTSGNSHEQYF.

V usage is TRBV7-9 and J usage is TRBJ2-3, with 10 bases identical to TRBD2. The CDR3 spans 17 residues. CDR1 is SEHNR, CDR2 FQNEAQ, per germline (reference sequence). The V and J ends lost 0 bases and 4 bases, in that order; junction bases with no gene match: 7. The DNA for the CDR3 is TGTGCCAGCAGCTTAGCGCGGGGTAGCGGGAGGTCAGATACGCAGTATTTT. Translating it yields CASSLARGSGRSDTQYF.